This T cell receptor (beta chain) was observed in a study of memory CD4+ T cells and cytomegalovirus serostatus. Study background: This sample comes from healthy Belgian adults, 9 CMV seropositive, approximately 24 seronegative.

The sort gate was single viable CD3+CD4+CD8-CD45RO+ cells for memory CD4+ T cells. After thawing, CD4+ T cells were positively selected. CDR1 and CDR2 (germline): SGHRS, YFSETQ. V was clipped by 6 bases and J by 7 bases, with 20 bases between them. There are 15 residues in the CDR3. Libraries were prepared by immunoSEQ multiplex PCR; TCRdb keeps only in-frame clonotypes and omits some of them. The sample carries 50,000 to 65,000 clones, about 80% recorded once. About this clone: Its antigen remains unknown.

Study-level findings and limits: Each of 67 CMV-associated TCRbeta sequences occurred in one to five individuals. The CMV-associated TCR signature appears largely within the CD4+ memory repertoire.

The source material was memory CD4+ T cells from blood. This TCR was recovered from an adult in good health and CMV-seropositive. V and J are TRBV5-1 and TRBJ2-1; D ambiguous. CDR3 in amino acids: CASTEEGYTTNEQFF. In nucleotides, the CDR3 is TGCGCCAGCACCGAAGAAGGCTATACTACTAATGAGCAGTTCTTC.